The 32 T cell receptor beta chains in this list originate from one sample, sequenced in a study of blood T cell repertoires in COVID-19. Sequencing was performed with immunoSEQ multiplex PCR; in TCRdb, only in-frame clones are kept and a portion is missing. This sample has 200,000 or so clones; around 84% occur once, and the top ten carry about 11%. Material for sequencing was peripheral blood. Receptor source: a woman at least 80 years old with COVID-19, enrolled during active disease.

This chain uses TRBV14 with TRBJ2-3, with 7 bases matching TRBD2. V gave up 4 bases and J gave up 7 bases; unmatched junction bases: 2. Germline V gene lookup returns CDR1 SGHDN and CDR2 FVKESK. The CDR3 loop spans 12 amino acids. The CDR3 spells CASSRGGHTQYF. DNA of the CDR3: TGTGCCAGCAGCCGGGGGGGACATACGCAGTATTTT.

This rearrangement joins TRBV14 to TRBJ1-2; the D gene is possibly TRBD1 (6 bases). The CDR3 extends over 14 amino acids. Trimming stripped 3 bases from V and 2 bases from J, with 10 bases between. Germline lookup yields CDR1 SGHDN and CDR2 FVKESK. CDR3 loop: CASSHDTGNYGYTF. CDR3 DNA: TGTGCCAGCAGCCACGACACAGGGAACTATGGCTACACCTTC.

For the CDR3, the DNA is TGTGCCACCAGCAGAGAGGGGGGGAGCAATCAGCCCCAGCATTTT. This sequence encodes CATSREGGSNQPQHF. This chain uses TRBV15 with TRBJ1-5; D might be TRBD1 (5 bases). V shed 0 bases and J shed 1 base, with 7 bases lying between them. This CDR3 has 15 amino acids. CDR1 LNHNV and CDR2 YYDKDF come from the germline V gene (reference sequence).

Note on this clone: Additional DNA sequences in this sample encode the identical CDR3. The chain joins TRBV19 to TRBJ2-3; D is perhaps TRBD2 (6 bases). V shed 3 bases and J shed 1 base, with 8 bases lying between them. Germline loops: CDR1 LNHDA, CDR2 SQIVND (reference sequence). The CDR3 consists of 14 residues. CDR3 amino acids: CASSIGGGTDTQYF. The CDR3 DNA reads as TGTGCCAGTAGTATTGGAGGGGGCACAGATACGCAGTATTTT.

The V call is TRBV5-1, the J call TRBJ1-1; D perhaps matches TRBD1 (5 bases). The CDR3 covers 13 residues. Looked up from germline, CDR1 is SGHRS and CDR2 is YFSETQ. V lost 1 base to trimming and J lost 5 bases, with 9 bases between them. CDR3 nucleotides: TGCGCCAGCAGCTTGCAGGGTACGACTGAAGCTTTCTTT. It translates to CASSLQGTTEAFF.

This chain connects TRBV7-9 to TRBJ1-3, with D perhaps matching TRBD1 (6 bases). This CDR3 spans 15 amino acids. CDR1 is SEHNR and CDR2 is FQNEAQ in the germline V gene (reference sequence). The germline V and J ends were trimmed by 4 bases and 2 bases, with 12 bases remaining between them. The CDR3 DNA reads as TGTGCCAGCAGCTCGACGGACAGTCCTGGAAACACCATATATTTT. Translating it yields CASSSTDSPGNTIYF.

V and J are TRBV6-5 and TRBJ1-6; D is uncertain. CDR3 length equals 15 residues. Trimming left V 5 bases short and J 7 bases short, with 15 bases between. Germline V gives CDR1 MNHEY, CDR2 SVGAGI. For the CDR3, the DNA is TGTGCCAGCAGTACCCATCTCGTGGGCAATTCACCCCTCCACTTT. Translated, it gives CASSTHLVGNSPLHF.

This chain uses TRBV19 with TRBJ2-3, with TRBD2 identical over 11 bases. The CDR3 spans 14 residues. The germline V gene has CDR1 LNHDA and CDR2 SQIVND (reference sequence). The V gene end was trimmed by 8 bases and the J gene end by 1 base; junction bases not matched to a gene: 2. The CDR3 DNA reads as TGTGCCAGTCTAGCGGGGGGTGGCACAGATACGCAGTATTTT. It translates to CASLAGGGTDTQYF.

This clone was seen once. The CDR3, as DNA: TGTGCCAGCAGCGTAGCACTAGCTACCATGAATGAGCAGTTCTTC. Its protein product is CASSVALATMNEQFF. This chain uses TRBV9 with TRBJ2-1; perhaps TRBD2 as D (6 bases). V was clipped by 0 bases and J by 7 bases, with 14 bases between them. Germline CDR1 reads SGDLS; CDR2 reads YYNGEE. There are 15 residues in the CDR3.

This chain uses TRBV5-1 with TRBJ1-2, with D perhaps TRBD1 (5 bases). The length of the CDR3 is 14 residues. The V gene's germline CDR1 is SGHRS and CDR2 YFSETQ. Trimming pared 4 bases from V and 4 bases from J, leaving 14 bases between. This CDR3 is CASSHDGGIYGYTF. CDR3 sequence (DNA): TGCGCCAGCAGCCACGACGGGGGGATCTATGGCTACACCTTC.

Notes on this clone: Distinct nucleotide sequences in the sample also encode this CDR3. The CDR3 loop reads CASSLEGQNTEAFF. The CDR3 nucleotides read TGCGCCAGCAGTTTAGAGGGTCAGAACACTGAAGCTTTCTTT. The chain employs TRBV5-1 and TRBJ1-1; the D is unclear. Trimming stripped 5 bases from V and 1 base from J, with 12 bases between. The V gene's germline CDR1 is SGHRS and CDR2 YFSETQ. The CDR3 loop spans 14 amino acids.

The chain uses TRBV19 and TRBJ1-3; D gene uncertain. The V end lost 5 bases, the J end lost 4 bases, and 12 bases lay between the germline ends. The germline CDR1 and CDR2 sequences are LNHDA and SQIVND (reference sequence). The CDR3 is made up of 14 amino acids. For the CDR3, the DNA is TGTGCCAGTAGTTCGCGCGTTTTCGGAAACACCATATATTTT. This codes for CASSSRVFGNTIYF.

The CDR3 here is CASSSTGMKTDTQYF. The CDR3 DNA follows: TGTGCCAGCAGCTCGACAGGGATGAAGACAGATACGCAGTATTTT. The rearrangement uses TRBV11-2 and TRBJ2-3; 7 bases fit TRBD1. Unmatched junction bases numbered 7, after V lost 4 bases and J lost 3 bases. From germline, CDR1 is SGHAT and CDR2 FQNNGV. This CDR3 has 15 amino acids. Drawing the rest from reference TRBV11-2 and TRBJ2-3, the complete variable domain is EAGVAQSPRYKIIEKRQSVAFWCNPISGHATLYWYQQILGQGPKLLIQFQNNGVVDDSQLPKDRFSAERLKGVDSTLKIQPAKLEDSAVYLCASSSTGMKTDTQYFGPGTRLTVL.

V gene TRBV19 combines with J gene TRBJ2-1; tentative D call: TRBD2 (5 bases). The length of the CDR3 is 15 residues. The germline gives CDR1 LNHDA, CDR2 SQIVND (reference sequence). The ends were cut back, 1 base at V and 8 bases at J, with 15 bases in the middle. The CDR3 spells CASSIGRGQMDEQFF. As DNA, the CDR3 is TGTGCCAGTAGTATAGGGAGAGGGCAGATGGATGAGCAGTTCTTC. The full variable domain, completed using reference TRBV19 and TRBJ2-1, is DGGITQSPKYLFRKEGQNVTLSCEQNLNHDAMYWYRQDPGQGLRLIYYSQIVNDFQKGDIAEGYSVSREKKESFPLTVTSAQKNPTAFYLCASSIGRGQMDEQFFGPGTRLTVL.

The chain joins TRBV7-2 to TRBJ1-4, with a possible D match to TRBD1 (5 bases). V dropped 1 base and J dropped 8 bases, with 14 bases sitting between them. This CDR3 spans 15 amino acids. The germline gives CDR1 SGHTA, CDR2 FQGNSA. The chain's CDR3 is CASSLGLGGVEKLFF. The CDR3 nucleotides are TGTGCCAGCAGCTTAGGTCTGGGGGGGGTGGAAAAACTGTTTTTT. The whole variable domain, remainder taken from reference TRBV7-2 and TRBJ1-4, is GAGVSQSPSNKVTEKGKDVELRCDPISGHTALYWYRQSLGQGLEFLIYFQGNSAPDKSGLPSDRFSAERTGGSVSTLTIQRTQQEDSAVYLCASSLGLGGVEKLFFGSGTQLSVL.

The J gene is TRBJ1-1, the V gene TRBV5-1, with 8 bases lining up with TRBD1. The CDR3 has 15 amino acids. Looked up from germline, CDR1 is SGHRS and CDR2 is YFSETQ. Unmatched junction bases numbered 3, after V lost 2 bases and J lost 0 bases. CDR3 DNA: TGCGCCAGCAGCTTTCAGGGGGCGGTGAACACTGAAGCTTTCTTT. This sequence encodes CASSFQGAVNTEAFF.

This chain connects TRBV11-2 to TRBJ1-5; D remains unclear. This CDR3 has 13 amino acids. Trimming removed 1 base from V and 4 bases from J, with 5 bases in between. Germline V gene lookup returns CDR1 SGHAT and CDR2 FQNNGV. The CDR3: CASSLGTNQPQHF. The CDR3 region has the DNA TGTGCCAGCAGCTTAGGGACTAATCAGCCCCAGCATTTT. Full variable domain (rest looked up from reference TRBV11-2 and TRBJ1-5): EAGVAQSPRYKIIEKRQSVAFWCNPISGHATLYWYQQILGQGPKLLIQFQNNGVVDDSQLPKDRFSAERLKGVDSTLKIQPAKLEDSAVYLCASSLGTNQPQHFGDGTRLSIL.

The rearrangement uses TRBV2 and TRBJ2-4, with D maybe TRBD1 (5 bases). Germline CDR1 is SNHLY and CDR2 is FYNNEI. Trimming took off 1 base at V and 0 bases at J, with 10 bases between the two ends. The CDR3 has 16 amino acids. CDR3 residues: CASSEVRQLAKNIQYF. CDR3 sequence (DNA): TGTGCCAGCAGTGAAGTTCGACAGCTAGCCAAAAACATTCAGTACTTC.

V usage is TRBV2 and J usage is TRBJ2-5; a weak D match, TRBD2 (6 bases). This CDR3 is built from 16 residues. The V gene's germline CDR1 is SNHLY and CDR2 FYNNEI. Trimming removed 6 bases from V and 2 bases from J, with 19 bases in between. In DNA form, the CDR3 reads TGTGCCAGCAGCGCGTTTGAGGGACTGCAACAAGAGACCCAGTACTTC. Amino acid sequence: CASSAFEGLQQETQYF.

This chain connects TRBV6-6 to TRBJ1-3, with D tentatively TRBD1 (5 bases). Looked up from germline, CDR1 is MNHNY and CDR2 is SVGAGI (reference sequence). This CDR3 comprises 14 residues. V lost 2 bases to trimming and J lost 2 bases, with 7 bases between them. CDR3 sequence (DNA): TGTGCCAGCAGTTACGGAGGGGCTGGAAACACCATATATTTT. Residues: CASSYGGAGNTIYF.

The chain is built from TRBV11-2 and TRBJ2-5, with 10 bases matching TRBD2. Germline CDR1 reads SGHAT; CDR2 reads FQNNGV. CDR3 length: 15 residues. The V and J ends lost 2 bases and 2 bases, in that order; junction bases with no gene match: 2. The CDR3 is CASSLSGGEQETQYF. CDR3 sequence (DNA): TGTGCCAGCAGCTTAAGCGGGGGGGAACAAGAGACCCAGTACTTC.

The chain employs TRBV5-1 and TRBJ2-1; 8 nucleotides agree with TRBD1. Germline values: CDR1 SGHRS, CDR2 YFSETQ. CDR3 size: 15 residues. The V gene end was trimmed by 4 bases and the J gene end by 1 base; junction bases not matched to a gene: 4. CDR3 sequence reads: CASSAQGGSYNEQFF. The CDR3 DNA follows: TGCGCCAGCAGCGCACAGGGGGGATCCTACAATGAGCAGTTCTTC.

A note on this clone: At the DNA level, this CDR3 is encoded by other sequences in the same sample as well. This chain connects TRBV19 to TRBJ1-6, with D maybe TRBD1 (6 bases). The V end was cut by 5 bases, the J end by 5 bases, with 19 bases between. In germline, CDR1 is LNHDA, CDR2 SQIVND (reference sequence). The CDR3 extends over 17 amino acids. CDR3 sequence reads: CASSGGGRGTHNSPLHF. CDR3 nucleotide sequence: TGTGCCAGTAGTGGGGGGGGGCGGGGGACCCATAATTCACCCCTCCACTTT.

DNA for the CDR3: TGCGCCAGCAGCTCAGTCAGGTCTGCTGCTGAAGCTTTCTTT. This sequence encodes CASSSVRSAAEAFF. V usage is TRBV5-1 and J usage is TRBJ1-1; D unclear. The V gene lost 3 bases and the J gene lost 6 bases, with 15 bases spanning the gap. Germline loops: CDR1 SGHRS, CDR2 YFSETQ. The CDR3 covers 14 residues.

This chain uses TRBV28 with TRBJ1-2, with TRBD1 matching over 11 bases. J lost 0 bases, V lost 7 bases, and 7 bases had no gene match. The CDR3 has 16 amino acids. Looked up from germline, CDR1 is MDHEN and CDR2 is SYDVKM. CDR3 residues: CASTDLGQGANYGYTF. Here the CDR3 DNA reads TGTGCCAGCACCGACCTGGGACAGGGGGCTAACTATGGCTACACCTTC.

The chain employs TRBV6-2 or TRBV6-3 and TRBJ1-4; D is ambiguous. The CDR3 spans 18 residues. Trimming removed 2 bases at V and 10 bases at J, with 26 bases between. The germline gives CDR1 MNHEY, CDR2 SVGEGT. DNA of the CDR3: TGTGCCAGCAGTTACCAGAAAACCCTACAGACACGGTTCGGAAAACTGTTTTTT. Protein: CASSYQKTLQTRFGKLFF.

The chain couples TRBV5-1 to TRBJ2-2, with 11 nucleotides matching TRBD2. Germline CDR1 is SGHRS and CDR2 is YFSETQ. The CDR3 runs to 18 residues. The ends lost 0 bases at V and 4 bases at J; junction bases unmatched: 8. CDR3 amino acids: CASSLAPPSGGTTGELFF. The CDR3 nucleotides read TGCGCCAGCAGCTTGGCCCCCCCTAGCGGGGGGACCACCGGGGAGCTGTTTTTT.

The chain links TRBV6-1 to TRBJ2-3; D is uncertain. The V gene lost 5 bases and the J gene lost 7 bases, with 10 bases spanning the gap. CDR3 length: 12 residues. Per germline, CDR1 MNHNS and CDR2 SASEGT. The CDR3 spells CASSSPTYTQYF. As DNA, the CDR3 is TGTGCCAGCAGTTCCCCAACTTATACGCAGTATTTT.

DNA for the CDR3: TGTGCCAGCAGCCCAGTGCCCGGGACTAGCGGGGCCGAGACCCAGTACTTC. Its protein product is CASSPVPGTSGAETQYF. This chain joins TRBV7-9 and TRBJ2-5, with 13 bases matching TRBD2. CDR3 length: 17 residues. Unmatched junction bases numbered 11, after V lost 5 bases and J lost 5 bases. CDR1 and CDR2 (germline): SEHNR, FQNEAQ (reference sequence).

The V gene is TRBV5-8, the J gene TRBJ1-5; 7 bases line up with TRBD1. V lost 0 bases, J lost 9 bases, and 12 bases stayed unmatched. CDR1 SGHTS and CDR2 YDEGEE come from the germline V gene. The CDR3 has 16 amino acids. CDR3 protein: CASSLEIATGNGPQHF. The CDR3 DNA reads as TGTGCCAGCAGCTTGGAAATAGCGACAGGGAATGGGCCCCAGCATTTT.

The chain employs TRBV11-2 and TRBJ1-2, with D possibly TRBD1 on 5 matching bases. Per the germline V gene, CDR1 is SGHAT and CDR2 is FQNNGV. This CDR3 region has 15 residues. The V and J ends lost 5 bases and 2 bases respectively, with 15 bases between them. CDR3 sequence: CASSGIRDSNYGYTF. In DNA, the CDR3 is TGTGCCAGCAGCGGAATCCGGGACTCAAACTATGGCTACACCTTC.

The genes are TRBV4-3 and TRBJ2-3, with D tentatively TRBD2 (6 bases). Germline CDR1 is LGHNA and CDR2 is YSLEER. This CDR3 has 16 residues. The V end was cut by 3 bases, the J end by 5 bases, with 18 bases between. This CDR3 is CASSQDSGGGIDTQYF. In DNA form, the CDR3 reads TGCGCCAGCAGCCAGGATAGCGGAGGAGGGATAGATACGCAGTATTTT.